The 8 T cell receptor beta chains below come from one sample, sequenced in a study of T cell responses to AZD1222 COVID-19 vaccine. The table came from immunoSEQ multiplex PCR; TCRdb's copy has only in-frame clones and leaves some out. The table lists 25,000 to 40,000 clones, more than 75% of them singletons. The material was peripheral blood, obtained 28 days after the second AZD1222 dose. These receptors were taken from an adult who received the AZD1222 COVID-19 vaccine.

The V and J genes are TRBV10-3 and TRBJ1-6; 10 bases are shared with TRBD1. This CDR3 has 16 residues. CDR1 ENHRY and CDR2 SYGVKD come from the germline V gene. V dropped 0 bases and J dropped 6; count of bases not matched to a gene: 2. This CDR3 is CAISESGTGVNSPLHF. The CDR3 DNA reads TGTGCCATCAGTGAGTCAGGGACAGGGGTTAATTCACCCCTCCACTTT.

V usage is TRBV4-2 and J usage is TRBJ1-1; 10 positions match TRBD1. Trimming at V came to 3 bases and at J to 4 bases, leaving 2 bases not matched to a gene. The germline gives CDR1 LGHNA, CDR2 YNFKEQ. This CDR3 has 14 residues. The CDR3 reads CASSQTGGLTEAFF. In DNA form, the CDR3 reads TGTGCCAGCAGCCAGACAGGGGGCCTCACTGAAGCTTTCTTT.

This sequence joins TRBV7-9 and TRBJ1-2, with a possible D match to TRBD1 (5 bases). CDR1 and CDR2 from the germline V gene are SEHNR and FQNEAQ (reference sequence). The CDR3 loop spans 16 amino acids. Trimming took 2 bases from V and 0 from J, leaving 13 bases between them. The CDR3 protein is CASSLSYGGSNYGYTF. CDR3 DNA: TGTGCCAGCAGCTTATCGTACGGGGGATCTAACTATGGCTACACCTTC.

J is TRBJ1-1 and V is TRBV5-1; D uncertain. The germline V gene encodes CDR1 SGHRS and CDR2 YFSETQ. Trimming stripped 0 bases from V and 3 bases from J, with 12 bases between. The CDR3 runs 15 residues. In DNA, the CDR3 is TGCGCCAGCAGCTTGGAATCGGCCAGTTACACTGAAGCTTTCTTT. Residues: CASSLESASYTEAFF.

The genes are TRBV3-1 (or the pseudogene TRBV3-2) and TRBJ2-7; the D is unclear. The V end was cut by 2 bases, the J end by 4 bases, with 12 bases between. This CDR3 comprises 14 residues. CDR1 LGHDT and CDR2 YNNKEL come from the germline V gene (reference sequence). DNA of the CDR3: TGTGCCAGCAGCCAACTAAACCACGGTTACGAGCAGTACTTC. Translating gives CASSQLNHGYEQYF.

The rearrangement uses TRBV7-8 and TRBJ1-5, with D unclear. Between the trimmed V and J ends, which lost 4 bases and 4 bases, there was a span of 8 bases. The CDR3 has 13 amino acids. Germline V gives CDR1 SGHVS, CDR2 FQNEAQ. This CDR3 reads CASSSGGNQPQHF. As DNA, the CDR3 is TGTGCCAGCAGCTCTGGAGGAAATCAGCCCCAGCATTTT. The complete variable domain, with remaining parts taken from reference TRBV7-8 and TRBJ1-5, reads GAGVSQSPRYKVAKRGQDVALRCDPISGHVSLFWYQQALGQGPEFLTYFQNEAQLDKSGLPSDRFFAERPEGSVSTLKIQRTQQEDSAVYLCASSSGGNQPQHFGDGTRLSIL.

The V and J genes are TRBV7-3 and TRBJ2-1, with 8 nucleotides matching TRBD1. Germline V gene lookup returns CDR1 SGHTA and CDR2 FQGTGA. V was clipped by 5 bases and J by 4 bases; unmatched bases: 7. The CDR3 extends over 15 amino acids. The CDR3 region has the DNA TGTGCCAGCAGCGAGGACAGGGTCCCATACAATGAGCAGTTCTTC. Translated: CASSEDRVPYNEQFF.

The chain combines TRBV7-9 with TRBJ2-3; a possible D gene is TRBD2 (6 bases). Looked up from germline, CDR1 is SEHNR and CDR2 is FQNEAQ (reference sequence). This CDR3 spans 13 amino acids. V was shortened by 4 bases and J by 4 bases, with 9 bases between the two germline ends. DNA for the CDR3: TGTGCCAGCAGCTCCGGGGAGGCAGATACGCAGTATTTT. Residues: CASSSGEADTQYF.